This TCR beta chain originates from a study of type 1 regulatory T cells. About the research overall: An in vitro protocol generated T-allo10, a Tr1-enriched, alloantigen-specific CD4 T cell product.

On this clonotype itself: Its antigen is as yet unknown.

Deletions cut 3 bases from V and 4 bases from J, with 16 bases between. From germline, CDR1 is SGHKS and CDR2 YYEKEE (reference sequence). CDR3 length: 15 residues. Graft donor-derived T-allo10 cells were described as host-alloantigen-specific, anergic, and alloantigen-specifically suppressive. Each CDR3 protein gets one entry after TCRdb re-called the reads with MiXCR. The sample lists about 68,000 distinct CDR3 sequences, roughly three fifths occurring once. The chain combines TRBV5-5 with TRBJ1-1; maybe TRBD1 (6 bases). This receptor was obtained from a human donor in good health. The sample was cultured T cells, either the whole culture or a sorted T cell fraction (not recorded which). Subset indicated: Tr1-enriched cell product generated in vitro against host alloantigens. The CDR3 coding sequence is TGTGCCAGCAGCTCCGATTGGGGGCGGAGCACTGAAGCTTTCTTT. Amino acids: CASSSDWGRSTEAFF.